These 6 T cell receptor beta chains were sequenced from one sample in a study of shared clonotypes between healthy human individuals. Naive CD8 cells comprised CD45RO-negative, CCR7-positively selected cells, excluding terminally differentiated effector memory CD45RA+ cells. The repertoire was sequenced with immunoSEQ multiplex PCR; TCRdb's copy has only in-frame clones and lacks some. This repertoire shows around 1.9 million clones, more than 85% found once; its top ten account for over 1.5%. Sequenced sample: naive CD8+ T cells from PBMCs. The receptors shown here come from a man younger than 30 in good health. Some clones in this sample may be carry-over from other donors' samples.

This clone was found once. The chain combines TRBV29-1 with TRBJ2-2, with D tentatively TRBD1 (6 bases). The CDR3 has 17 residues. Germline values: CDR1 SQVTM, CDR2 ANQGSEA. Trimming stripped 3 bases from V and 5 bases from J, with 22 bases between. The CDR3 here is CSVERKGGRGKTGELFF. The CDR3 DNA sequence: TGCAGCGTTGAGAGGAAAGGTGGCAGGGGCAAAACCGGGGAGCTGTTTTTT.

J is TRBJ2-1 and V is TRBV7-3, with 9 nucleotides matching TRBD2. Per the germline V gene, CDR1 is SGHTA and CDR2 is FQGTGA. The CDR3 is made up of 15 amino acids. V trimming: 1 base; J trimming: 3 bases; junction bases outside the gene matches: 1. The CDR3 DNA follows: TGTGCCAGCAGCTTAATAGCGGGAGTCTACAATGAGCAGTTCTTC. Translated, it gives CASSLIAGVYNEQFF. The whole variable domain, filled in from reference TRBV7-3 and TRBJ2-1, reads GAGVSQTPSNKVTEKGKYVELRCDPISGHTALYWYRQSLGQGPEFLIYFQGTGAADDSGLPNDRFFAVRPEGSVSTLKIQRTERGDSAVYLCASSLIAGVYNEQFFGPGTRLTVL.

This chain joins TRBV2 and TRBJ2-7; 9 bases agree with TRBD1. The CDR3 is 13 residues long. The V gene end was trimmed by 6 bases and the J gene end by 3 bases; junction bases not matched to a gene: 3. Looked up from germline, CDR1 is SNHLY and CDR2 is FYNNEI. As DNA, the CDR3 is TGTGCCAGCAGATCGGGACAGGGCTACGAGCAGTACTTC. Amino acids: CASRSGQGYEQYF.

The V gene is TRBV7-6, the J gene TRBJ2-7; 13 bases map to TRBD2. The length of the CDR3 is 16 residues. Trimming removed 5 bases from V and 5 bases from J; junction bases left unmatched: 9. In germline, CDR1 is SGHVS, CDR2 FNYEAQ. The CDR3 DNA sequence: TGTGCCAGCAGCCCCCGAGGACTAGCGGGAGACGACGAGCAGTACTTC. Translated, it gives CASSPRGLAGDDEQYF.

The J gene is TRBJ2-7, the V gene TRBV27; TRBD1 aligns across 9 bases. The CDR3 has 18 amino acids. Germline CDR1 reads MNHEY; CDR2 reads SMNVEV (reference sequence). V lost 2 bases to trimming and J lost 0 bases; unmatched junction nucleotides: 11. CDR3 nucleotide sequence: TGTGCCAGCAGTTTAGAAGGGCTGACAGGGGGTAACTCCTACGAGCAGTACTTC. It specifies CASSLEGLTGGNSYEQYF.

To note about this clone: Other DNA sequences from this sample encode an identical CDR3 as well. The chain has TRBV7-3 and TRBJ2-1; D possibly corresponds to TRBD2 (6 bases). The germline CDR1 and CDR2 sequences are SGHTA and FQGTGA. The CDR3 has 15 residues. V was cut by 5 bases and J by 0 bases, with 11 bases left in between. For the CDR3, the DNA is TGTGCCAGCAGCCCGGGACTGAGCTCCTACAATGAGCAGTTCTTC. It translates to CASSPGLSSYNEQFF.